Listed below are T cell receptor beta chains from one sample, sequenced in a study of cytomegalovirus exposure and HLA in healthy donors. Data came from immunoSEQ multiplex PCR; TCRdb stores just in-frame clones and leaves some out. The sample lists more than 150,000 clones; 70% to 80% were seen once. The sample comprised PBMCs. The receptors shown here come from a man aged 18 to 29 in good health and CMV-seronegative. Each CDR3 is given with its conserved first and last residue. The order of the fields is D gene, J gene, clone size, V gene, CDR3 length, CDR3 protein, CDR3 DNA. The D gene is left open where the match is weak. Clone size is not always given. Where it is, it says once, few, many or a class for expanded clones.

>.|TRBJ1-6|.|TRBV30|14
CAWRGTSYNSPLHF
TGTGCCTGGAGGGGCACCTCGTATAATTCACCCCTCCACTTT
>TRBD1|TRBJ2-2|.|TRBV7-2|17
CASSRDRGGPSTGELFF
TGTGCCAGCAGCCGGGACAGGGGGGGGCCGAGTACCGGGGAGCTGTTTTTT
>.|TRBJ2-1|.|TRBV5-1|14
CASRVASVWSEQFF
TGCGCCAGCAGGGTGGCCTCGGTTTGGAGTGAGCAGTTCTTC
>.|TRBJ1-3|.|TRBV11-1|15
CASSDTGLSGNTIYF
TGTGCCAGCAGCGACACAGGTCTCTCTGGAAACACCATATATTTT
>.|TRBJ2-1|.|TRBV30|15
CAWDRLDGGLNEQFF
TGTGCCTGGGACCGACTAGATGGGGGGTTAAATGAGCAGTTCTTC
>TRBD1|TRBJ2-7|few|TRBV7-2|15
CASMVGGTGNYEQYF
TGTGCCAGCATGGTGGGGGGGACAGGGAACTACGAGCAGTACTTC
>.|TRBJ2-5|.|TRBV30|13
CAWNLTPQETQYF
TGTGCCTGGAATCTAACTCCTCAAGAGACCCAGTACTTC
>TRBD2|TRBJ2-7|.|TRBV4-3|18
CASLLPGTSGRMGYEQYF
TGCGCCAGCTTGCTACCCGGGACTAGCGGGAGGATGGGCTACGAGCAGTACTTC
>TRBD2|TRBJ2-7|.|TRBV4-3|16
CASSQDGSGGIYEQYF
TGCGCCAGCAGCCAAGACGGTAGCGGGGGGATCTACGAGCAGTACTTC
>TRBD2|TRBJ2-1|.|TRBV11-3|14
CASSTRLAGNEQFF
TGTGCCAGCAGCACCCGACTAGCAGGAAATGAGCAGTTCTTC
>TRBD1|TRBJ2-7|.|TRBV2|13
CASVGQGNHEQYF
TGTGCCAGTGTCGGACAGGGTAACCACGAGCAGTACTTC
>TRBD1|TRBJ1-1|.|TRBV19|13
CASSDRARQEAFF
TGTGCCAGTAGTGACAGGGCTAGACAGGAAGCTTTCTTT
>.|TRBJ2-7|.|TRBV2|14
CASGFHSGAYEQYF
TGTGCCAGCGGTTTTCATTCAGGGGCCTACGAGCAGTACTTC
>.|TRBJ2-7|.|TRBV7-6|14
CASSLISLGNEQYF
TGTGCCAGCAGCTTAATCAGTCTCGGGAACGAGCAGTACTTC
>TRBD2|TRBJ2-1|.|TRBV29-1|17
CSVKKVAGGLSYNEQFF
TGCAGCGTTAAAAAAGTAGCGGGAGGCCTCTCCTACAATGAGCAGTTCTTC
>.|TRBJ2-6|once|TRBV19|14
CASSTGFGANVLTF
TGTGCCAGTAGTACAGGGTTTGGGGCCAACGTCCTGACTTTC
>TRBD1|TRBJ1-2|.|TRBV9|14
CASSLDRVNYGYTF
TGTGCCAGCAGTCTGGACAGGGTTAACTATGGCTACACCTTC
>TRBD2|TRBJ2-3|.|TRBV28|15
CASSLTSGETDTQYF
TGTGCCAGCAGTTTAACTAGCGGGGAAACAGATACGCAGTATTTT
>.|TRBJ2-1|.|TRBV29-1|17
CSAPHSGGPQQYNEQFF
TGCAGCGCTCCCCATTCGGGGGGCCCCCAACAGTACAATGAGCAGTTCTTC
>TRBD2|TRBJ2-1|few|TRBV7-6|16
CASSFTSGRAYDEQFF
TGTGCCAGCAGCTTCACTAGCGGGAGGGCCTACGATGAGCAGTTCTTC
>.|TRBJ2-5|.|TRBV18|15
CASSPKRADRETQYF
TGTGCCAGCTCACCGAAGAGGGCCGATAGAGAGACCCAGTACTTC
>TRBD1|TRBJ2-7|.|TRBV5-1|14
CASSWRDRGDEQYF
TGCGCCAGCAGCTGGAGGGACAGGGGGGACGAGCAGTACTTC
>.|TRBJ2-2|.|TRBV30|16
CAWSNLGPANTGELFF
TGTGCCTGGAGTAACTTGGGGCCGGCGAACACCGGGGAGCTGTTTTTT
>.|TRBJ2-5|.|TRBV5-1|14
CASSLSDRQETQYF
TGCGCCAGCAGCTTGTCAGACAGGCAAGAGACCCAGTACTTC
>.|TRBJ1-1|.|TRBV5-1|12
CASSFYGTEAFF
TGCGCCAGCAGCTTCTACGGCACTGAAGCTTTCTTT
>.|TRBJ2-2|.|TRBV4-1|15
CASSHTGTNTGELFF
TGCGCCAGCAGCCACACCGGTACGAACACCGGGGAGCTGTTTTTT
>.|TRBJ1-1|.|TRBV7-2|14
CASSLTYRNTEAFF
TGTGCCAGCAGCTTAACTTACAGGAACACTGAAGCTTTCTTT
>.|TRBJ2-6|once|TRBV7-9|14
CASSPQAGANVLTF
TGTGCCAGCAGCCCGCAGGCCGGGGCCAACGTCCTGACTTTC
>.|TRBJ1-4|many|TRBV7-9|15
CASSPGRAGNEKLFF
TGTGCCAGCAGCCCGGGGAGGGCTGGTAATGAAAAACTGTTTTTT
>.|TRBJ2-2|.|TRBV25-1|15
CASTKLDSNTGELFF
TGTGCCAGCACAAAACTGGACAGTAACACCGGGGAGCTGTTTTTT
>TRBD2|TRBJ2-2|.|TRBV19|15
CASTPGGLGSEELFF
TGTGCCAGTACCCCTGGGGGACTAGGGTCCGAGGAGCTGTTTTTT
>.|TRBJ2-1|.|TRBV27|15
CASSLTDISYNEQFF
TGTGCCAGCAGTTTAACGGACATTTCCTACAATGAGCAGTTCTTC
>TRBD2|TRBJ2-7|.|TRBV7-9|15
CASSSLGTSAYEQYF
TGTGCCAGCAGCTCGCTCGGGACTAGCGCATACGAGCAGTACTTC
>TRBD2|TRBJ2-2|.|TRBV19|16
CASSIVSGENTGELFF
TGTGCCAGTAGTATAGTTAGCGGGGAGAACACCGGGGAGCTGTTTTTT
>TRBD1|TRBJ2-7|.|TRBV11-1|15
CASSSPGTGAYEQYF
TGTGCCAGCAGCTCCCCCGGGACAGGAGCCTACGAGCAGTACTTC
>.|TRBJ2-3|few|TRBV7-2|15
CASSFGGAGTDTQYF
TGTGCCAGCAGCTTTGGGGGGGCAGGCACAGATACGCAGTATTTT
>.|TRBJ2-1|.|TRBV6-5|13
CASSYSFPDEQFF
TGTGCCAGCAGTTACTCTTTCCCTGATGAGCAGTTCTTC
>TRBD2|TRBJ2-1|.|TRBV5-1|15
CASARTSGVNNEQFF
TGCGCCAGCGCTCGGACTAGCGGGGTCAACAATGAGCAGTTCTTC
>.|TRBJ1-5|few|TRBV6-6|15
CASSDHGLDNQPQHF
TGTGCCAGCAGTGACCACGGACTTGACAATCAGCCCCAGCATTTT
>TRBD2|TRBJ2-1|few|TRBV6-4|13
CASGTGGESEQFF
TGTGCCAGCGGAACCGGGGGGGAAAGTGAGCAGTTCTTC
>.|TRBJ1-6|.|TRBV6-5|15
CASRGGKGYNSPLHF
TGTGCCAGCAGAGGTGGTAAGGGGTATAATTCACCCCTCCACTTT
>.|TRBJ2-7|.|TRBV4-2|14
CASSPTVLSYEQYF
TGTGCCAGCAGCCCCACAGTGCTCTCCTACGAGCAGTACTTC